This TCR beta chain was captured in a study of T-cell reconstitution after alpha-beta-depleted transplantation in children. The TCRbeta library was prepared with unique molecular identifiers. MiXCR, applied by TCRdb to the PCR reads, yields one record per CDR3 protein. The sample has 500,000 or so distinct CDR3 sequences, approximately 30% seen once; the top ten hold approximately 2.3%. CDR1 SGHRS and CDR2 YFSETQ come from the germline V gene. Trimming removed 3 bases from V and 5 bases from J; junction bases left unmatched: 7. The CDR3 is 14 amino acids. The rearrangement uses TRBV5-1 and TRBJ1-1, with 7 bases that match TRBD1. This specimen consisted of PBMCs from the stem cell graft donor, obtained from the stem cell graft. The receptor's source is a human donor who donated a stem cell graft to a child with aplastic anemia. The CDR3 loop reads CASSSIPQGTEAFF. The DNA of the CDR3 is TGCGCCAGCAGCTCGATACCACAGGGGACTGAAGCTTTCTTT.